What follows are 29 T cell receptor beta chains derived from one specimen sequenced in a study of cytomegalovirus exposure and HLA in healthy donors. The PCR had 60 Vbeta and 13 Jbeta primers. Sequenced by immunoSEQ multiplex PCR; TCRdb stores in-frame clones only, minus some. Among approximately 170,000 clones, around 73% were seen once, and the ten largest hold under 7%. Sequencing used PBMCs. The receptors here all came from a young woman in good health and CMV-seropositive.

The V and J genes are TRBV9 and TRBJ2-5, with 12 bases fitting TRBD2. The ends lost 0 bases at V and 0 bases at J; junction bases unmatched: 3. CDR1 SGDLS and CDR2 YYNGEE come from the germline V gene. This CDR3 spans 17 amino acids. CDR3 residues: CASSVGLAGDNQETQYF. In nucleotides, the CDR3 is TGTGCCAGCAGCGTAGGACTAGCGGGGGACAACCAAGAGACCCAGTACTTC.

V and J are TRBV19 and TRBJ2-2; 8 positions agree with TRBD2. Per germline, CDR1 LNHDA and CDR2 SQIVND (reference sequence). CDR3 length equals 15 residues. The ends lost 6 bases at V and 4 bases at J; junction bases unmatched: 7. The CDR3 here is CASRESGGATGELFF. In DNA form, the CDR3 reads TGTGCCAGTAGGGAGTCGGGGGGGGCCACCGGGGAGCTGTTTTTT.

This sequence joins TRBV5-4 and TRBJ1-3, with TRBD1 as a possible D gene (6 bases). The CDR3 has 14 residues. The ends were cut back, 4 bases at V and 0 bases at J, with 8 bases in the middle. CDR1 is SGHNT and CDR2 is YYREEE in the germline V gene (reference sequence). The CDR3 sequence: CASSLDSSGNTIYF. The CDR3 bases are TGTGCCAGCAGCCTGGACAGCTCTGGAAACACCATATATTTT. The complete variable domain, with remaining parts taken from reference TRBV5-4 and TRBJ1-3, reads ETGVTQSPTHLIKTRGQQVTLRCSSQSGHNTVSWYQQALGQGPQFIFQYYREEENGRGNFPPRFSGLQFPNYSSELNVNALELDDSALYLCASSLDSSGNTIYFGEGSWLTVV.

This chain links TRBV18 with TRBJ1-4, with D hard to call. Trimming shortened V by 6 bases and J by 5 bases, and 16 bases separated the two germline ends. CDR3 length: 15 residues. Germline-derived CDR1 and CDR2 are KGHSH and LQKENI. The CDR3 DNA reads TGTGCCAGCTCGGCCTCGGAGGGTCCCAATGAAAAACTGTTTTTT. It is translated as CASSASEGPNEKLFF. Complete variable domain (other parts from reference TRBV18 and TRBJ1-4): NAGVMQNPRHLVRRRGQEARLRCSPMKGHSHVYWYRQLPEEGLKFMVYLQKENIIDESGMPKERFSAEFPKEGPSILRIQQVVRGDSAAYFCASSASEGPNEKLFFGSGTQLSVL.

This rearrangement joins TRBV6-1 to TRBJ2-7; TRBD1 agrees at 12 bases. The CDR3 loop spans 15 amino acids. Germline V lookup: CDR1 MNHNS, CDR2 SASEGT. The J segment lost 2 bases and the V segment lost 4 bases, leaving 3 bases of the junction unmatched. CDR3 sequence reads: CASSGDRGRTYEQYF. In DNA form, the CDR3 reads TGTGCCAGCAGTGGGGACAGGGGGCGAACCTACGAGCAGTACTTC.

CDR3 residues: CASSPSVSTDTQYF. The CDR3 nucleotides are TGTGCCAGCAGCCCCTCGGTTAGCACAGATACGCAGTATTTT. The genes are TRBV11-2 and TRBJ2-3; no definite D call. The ends were cut back, 5 bases at V and 0 bases at J, with 9 bases in the middle. The germline gives CDR1 SGHAT, CDR2 FQNNGV. This CDR3 has 14 amino acids.

V and J are TRBV4-3 and TRBJ2-2, with TRBD2 identical over 7 bases. With V trimmed by 0 bases and J by 5 bases, 6 bases remained unmatched. Germline V gene lookup returns CDR1 LGHNA and CDR2 YSLEER. This CDR3 spans 16 amino acids. CDR3 in DNA: TGCGCCAGCAGCCAAGATTCTTTCGGGGGGACCGGGGAGCTGTTTTTT. It yields the protein CASSQDSFGGTGELFF.

The chain joins TRBV6-1 to TRBJ1-1; D may be TRBD1 (6 bases). CDR1 is MNHNS and CDR2 is SASEGT in the germline V gene. CDR3 length: 14 residues. V dropped 3 bases and J dropped 0 bases, with 8 bases sitting between them. CDR3 sequence reads: CASSEQGMNTEAFF. DNA of the CDR3: TGTGCCAGCAGTGAGCAGGGGATGAACACTGAAGCTTTCTTT.

J is TRBJ1-1 and V is TRBV2; D uncertain. Trimming took 7 bases from V and 1 from J, leaving 10 bases between them. CDR1 is SNHLY and CDR2 is FYNNEI in the germline V gene. The CDR3 is 13 amino acids. The DNA of the CDR3 is TGTGCCAGCAACCCGGGGAGGAACACTGAAGCTTTCTTT. It encodes CASNPGRNTEAFF.

V and J are TRBV4-1 and TRBJ1-1; no firm D call. This CDR3 is 16 amino acids long. Germline assignment: CDR1 MGHRA and CDR2 YSYEKL. Trimming stripped 4 bases from V and 5 bases from J, with 20 bases between. CDR3 in DNA: TGCGCCAGCAGCCGAGAATTTAGATCGACGGGGACTGAAGCTTTCTTT. It yields the protein CASSREFRSTGTEAFF.

The J gene is TRBJ2-3, the V gene TRBV5-1; D is possibly TRBD1 (5 bases). Deletions cut 0 bases from V and 0 bases from J, with 11 bases between. The germline V gene has CDR1 SGHRS and CDR2 YFSETQ. The CDR3 extends over 16 amino acids. The CDR3 sequence is CASSLEGPASTDTQYF. The CDR3 DNA follows: TGCGCCAGCAGCTTGGAGGGGCCGGCTAGCACAGATACGCAGTATTTT.

The sample holds a few counts of this clone. The V call is TRBV5-1, the J call TRBJ2-1, with 8 bases that match TRBD2. The V gene end was trimmed by 4 bases and the J gene end by 2 bases; junction bases not matched to a gene: 2. This CDR3 spans 14 amino acids. CDR1 SGHRS and CDR2 YFSETQ come from the germline V gene. The CDR3 protein is CASSPGGAYNEQFF. CDR3 DNA sequence: TGCGCCAGCAGCCCCGGGGGGGCCTACAATGAGCAGTTCTTC. The full variable domain, in which reference TRBV5-1 and TRBJ2-1 provide the parts outside the CDR3, is KAGVTQTPRYLIKTRGQQVTLSCSPISGHRSVSWYQQTPGQGLQFLFEYFSETQRNKGNFPGRFSGRQFSNSRSEMNVSTLELGDSALYLCASSPGGAYNEQFFGPGTRLTVL.

The chain employs TRBV19 and TRBJ2-5, with a possible D match to TRBD2 (6 bases). V dropped 6 bases and J dropped 2 bases, with 16 bases sitting between them. The CDR3 is 15 residues long. Germline V lookup: CDR1 LNHDA, CDR2 SQIVND (reference sequence). In nucleotides, the CDR3 is TGTGCCAGTAGCGTTGGGACTCGTATGCAAGAGACCCAGTACTTC. Encoded protein: CASSVGTRMQETQYF.

This clone showed up just once. The gene calls are TRBV19 and TRBJ1-5, with a tentative D call TRBD1 (6 bases). The CDR3 totals 14 residues. CDR1 LNHDA and CDR2 SQIVND come from the germline V gene (reference sequence). Trimming took 1 base from V and 5 from J, leaving 9 bases between them. Here the CDR3 reads CASSIAGVDQPQHF. CDR3 bases: TGTGCCAGTAGTATAGCAGGGGTGGATCAGCCCCAGCATTTT. The full variable domain, completed using reference TRBV19 and TRBJ1-5, is DGGITQSPKYLFRKEGQNVTLSCEQNLNHDAMYWYRQDPGQGLRLIYYSQIVNDFQKGDIAEGYSVSREKKESFPLTVTSAQKNPTAFYLCASSIAGVDQPQHFGDGTRLSIL.

The V call is TRBV5-6, the J call TRBJ2-7; 7 nucleotides line up with TRBD2. Germline V gene sequence: CDR1 SGHDT, CDR2 YYEEEE. The J segment lost 4 bases and the V segment lost 5 bases, leaving 9 bases of the junction unmatched. The CDR3 sequence is 14 residues long. CDR3 nucleotide sequence: TGTGCCAGCAGTGGAGGGGCGGGGGAGTACGAGCAGTACTTC. As protein: CASSGGAGEYEQYF.

The chain employs TRBV27 and TRBJ2-7, with 16 nucleotides matching TRBD2. Germline V gives CDR1 MNHEY, CDR2 SMNVEV (reference sequence). The CDR3 consists of 16 residues. With 4 bases clipped from V and 7 bases from J, the junction kept 7 bases outside the gene matches. The CDR3 DNA is TGTGCCAGCAGTTCCGGGACTAGCGGGGGGGCCGGGGAGCAGTACTTC. Protein product: CASSSGTSGGAGEQYF.

The chain has TRBV5-1 and TRBJ1-6; 9 positions agree with TRBD1. V lost 0 bases to trimming and J lost 10 bases; unmatched junction nucleotides: 5. Germline V CDR1 and CDR2: SGHRS, YFSETQ. The CDR3 length is 15 residues. CDR3 sequence: CASSLEGTGNSPLHF. DNA of the CDR3: TGCGCCAGCAGCTTGGAAGGGACAGGGAACTCACCCCTCCACTTT.

This clone was counted a few times. V gene TRBV4-2 combines with J gene TRBJ2-3, with 7 bases identical to TRBD2. The germline V gene has CDR1 LGHNA and CDR2 YNFKEQ. The length of the CDR3 is 15 residues. V lost 1 base and J lost 4; bases outside the gene matches: 5. CDR3 loop: CASSQGAAGPDTQYF. CDR3 sequence (DNA): TGTGCCAGCAGCCAAGGGGCAGCGGGGCCAGATACGCAGTATTTT.

The CDR3 coding sequence is TGTGCCTGGAGTTCTGGGAGTTACGAGCAGTACTTC. Amino acid sequence: CAWSSGSYEQYF. The rearrangement links TRBV30 to TRBJ2-7; D might be TRBD2 (5 bases). Germline CDR1 is GTSNPN and CDR2 is SVGIG (reference sequence). V was shortened by 2 bases and J by 4 bases, with 9 bases between the two germline ends. This CDR3 has 12 residues.

This chain uses TRBV9 with TRBJ2-3, with TRBD2 identical over 7 bases. V lost 4 bases and J lost 2; bases outside the gene matches: 10. Germline assignment: CDR1 SGDLS and CDR2 YYNGEE. The CDR3 consists of 16 residues. The CDR3 sequence is CASSPSGGGITDTQYF. As DNA, the CDR3 is TGTGCCAGCAGCCCGAGTGGGGGGGGGATCACAGATACGCAGTATTTT.

The chain combines TRBV2 with TRBJ2-1; D is ambiguous. CDR1 SNHLY and CDR2 FYNNEI come from the germline V gene. V lost 2 bases to trimming and J lost 6 bases, with 14 bases between them. The CDR3 has 15 amino acids. CDR3 sequence reads: CASSEPGKPGNEQFF. CDR3 sequence (DNA): TGTGCCAGCAGTGAACCTGGCAAGCCAGGCAATGAGCAGTTCTTC.

The CDR3: CASSGIGTSGGDITDTQYF. CDR3 coding DNA: TGTGCCAGCAGCGGAATCGGGACTAGCGGGGGGGACATCACAGATACGCAGTATTTT. The chain uses TRBV5-6 and TRBJ2-3; 16 bases align to TRBD2. The germline gives CDR1 SGHDT, CDR2 YYEEEE. The junction had 10 bases not matched to a gene; V was cut back by 4 bases and J by 2 bases. There are 19 residues in the CDR3.

The gene calls are TRBV7-9 and TRBJ2-7; 7 nucleotides line up with TRBD1. The CDR3 length is 14 residues. Germline V CDR1 and CDR2: SEHNR, FQNEAQ (reference sequence). J gave up 2 bases and V 5 bases, and 6 bases lay outside the gene matches. The CDR3 region is CASSPLTGPYEQYF. The CDR3 region has the DNA TGTGCCAGCAGCCCTTTGACAGGGCCCTACGAGCAGTACTTC.

Only a few counts were recorded for this clone. This chain joins TRBV5-4 and TRBJ1-2; TRBD1 aligns across 7 bases. V was pared by 2 bases and J by 5 bases, with 3 bases of the junction left unmatched. The germline V gene has CDR1 SGHNT and CDR2 YYREEE (reference sequence). This CDR3 is built from 13 residues. CDR3 sequence: CASSFDREYGYTF. The CDR3 DNA sequence: TGTGCCAGCAGCTTCGACAGGGAATATGGCTACACCTTC. The variable domain in full, with the rest retrieved from reference TRBV5-4 and TRBJ1-2, is ETGVTQSPTHLIKTRGQQVTLRCSSQSGHNTVSWYQQALGQGPQFIFQYYREEENGRGNFPPRFSGLQFPNYSSELNVNALELDDSALYLCASSFDREYGYTFGSGTRLTVV.

V gene TRBV4-3 combines with J gene TRBJ2-6; 7 positions agree with TRBD1. Unmatched junction bases numbered 5, after V lost 0 bases and J lost 0 bases. Germline V lookup: CDR1 LGHNA, CDR2 YSLEER. CDR3 length: 18 amino acids. The CDR3 nucleotides are TGCGCCAGCAGCCAAGATTACAGGGGATCCTCTGGGGCCAACGTCCTGACTTTC. Amino acid sequence: CASSQDYRGSSGANVLTF.

This chain joins TRBV7-2 and TRBJ1-6, with TRBD1 identical over 9 bases. This CDR3 has 15 amino acids. Trimming removed 1 base from V and 10 bases from J; junction bases left unmatched: 5. Germline V gene sequence: CDR1 SGHTA, CDR2 FQGNSA. The CDR3 DNA sequence: TGTGCCAGCAGCTTAGTACACAGGGGGCAATCACCCCTCCACTTT. Its protein is CASSLVHRGQSPLHF.

The chain links TRBV6-5 to TRBJ1-2; TRBD1 might be the D (6 bases). Germline CDR1 is MNHEY and CDR2 is SVGAGI. V lost 0 bases to trimming and J lost 2 bases, with 13 bases between them. The CDR3 is 16 amino acids. The CDR3 DNA is TGTGCCAGCAGTTACTCGGTCAAGGGACAAAACTATGGCTACACCTTC. This translates into CASSYSVKGQNYGYTF.

The V and J genes are TRBV18 and TRBJ2-7; possible D gene TRBD1, 5 bases. V shed 2 bases and J shed 4 bases, with 12 bases lying between them. This CDR3 has 14 residues. Germline assignment: CDR1 KGHSH and CDR2 LQKENI. CDR3 sequence reads: CASSPGAGHYEQYF. CDR3 bases: TGTGCCAGCTCACCAGGGGCTGGGCATTACGAGCAGTACTTC.

This chain joins TRBV5-5 and TRBJ1-6, with no clear D. V lost 5 bases and J 7 bases, leaving 7 bases between the germline ends. The CDR3 is 12 residues long. CDR1 and CDR2 from the germline V gene are SGHKS and YYEKEE (reference sequence). CDR3 sequence: CASSENNSPLHF. In nucleotides, the CDR3 is TGTGCCAGCAGTGAGAACAATTCACCCCTCCACTTT.